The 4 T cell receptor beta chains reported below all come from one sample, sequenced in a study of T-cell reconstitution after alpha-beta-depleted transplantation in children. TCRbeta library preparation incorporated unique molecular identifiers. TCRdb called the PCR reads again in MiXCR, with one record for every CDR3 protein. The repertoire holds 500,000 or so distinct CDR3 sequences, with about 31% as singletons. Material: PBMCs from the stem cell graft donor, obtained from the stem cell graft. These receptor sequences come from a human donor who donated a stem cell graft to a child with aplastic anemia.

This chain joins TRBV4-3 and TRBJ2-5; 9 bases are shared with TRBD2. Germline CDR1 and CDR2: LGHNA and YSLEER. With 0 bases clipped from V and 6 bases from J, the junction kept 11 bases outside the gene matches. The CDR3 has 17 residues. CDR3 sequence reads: CASSQDHGLAGRKTQYF. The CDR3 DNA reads TGCGCCAGCAGCCAAGATCATGGGCTAGCGGGGCGGAAGACCCAGTACTTC.

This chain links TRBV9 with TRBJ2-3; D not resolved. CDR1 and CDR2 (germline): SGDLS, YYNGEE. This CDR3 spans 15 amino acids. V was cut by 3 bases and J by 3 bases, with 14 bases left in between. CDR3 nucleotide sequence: TGTGCCAGCAGCGCTGATTTGGTGGGGACAGATACGCAGTATTTT. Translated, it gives CASSADLVGTDTQYF.

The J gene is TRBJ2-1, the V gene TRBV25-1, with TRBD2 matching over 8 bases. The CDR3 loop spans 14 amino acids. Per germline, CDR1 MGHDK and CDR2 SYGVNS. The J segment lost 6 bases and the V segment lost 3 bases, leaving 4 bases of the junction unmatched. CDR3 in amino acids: CASSEVGRANEQFF. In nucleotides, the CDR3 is TGTGCCAGCAGTGAGGTCGGGAGGGCCAATGAGCAGTTCTTC. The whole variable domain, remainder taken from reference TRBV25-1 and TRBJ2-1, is EADIYQTPRYLVIGTGKKITLECSQTMGHDKMYWYQQDPGMELHLIHYSYGVNSTEKGDLSSESTVSRIRTEHFPLTLESARPSHTSQYLCASSEVGRANEQFFGPGTRLTVL.

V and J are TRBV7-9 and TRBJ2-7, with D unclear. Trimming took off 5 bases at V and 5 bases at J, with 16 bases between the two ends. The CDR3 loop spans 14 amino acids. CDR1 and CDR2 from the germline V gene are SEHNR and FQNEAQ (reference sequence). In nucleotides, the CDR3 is TGTGCCAGCAGCCTCAGCCTAACCCGCAACGAGCAGTACTTC. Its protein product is CASSLSLTRNEQYF.